A selection of T cell receptor beta chains follows, all from one sample in a study of T cells after yellow fever vaccination. TCRdb re-called the 5' RACE reads through MiXCR, storing one row per CDR3 protein. The table has some 220,000 distinct CDR3 sequences, approximately 3% seen once; the top ten hold about 3%. Source: CD4+ T cells sorted from PBMCs, taken 10 days after the yellow fever booster vaccination. The receptors stem from a man between 18 and 35 years old who received the YFV17D yellow fever vaccine. The CDR3 runs from the conserved cysteine through the conserved F or W. The D gene is left open where the match is weak. Where a row states a size, it is once, few, many or the class of an expanded clone; other rows omit it.

CDR3: CAWSVRIETQYF
DNA: TGTGCCTGGAGTGTACGGATAGAGACCCAGTACTTC
size: many
J: TRBJ2-5
V: TRBV30
D: .

CDR3: CASSYPSGLSGNTIYF
DNA: TGTGCCAGCAGTTACCCCAGTGGGCTCTCTGGAAACACCATATATTTT
size: many
J: TRBJ1-3
V: TRBV6-5
D: .

CDR3: CASGWAPGALFNSPLHF
DNA: TGTGCCAGCGGATGGGCCCCGGGCGCCCTTTTTAATTCACCCCTCCACTTT
size: few
J: TRBJ1-6
V: TRBV12-3/TRBV12-4
D: .

CDR3: CASSSNSGGSYNEQFF
DNA: TGCGCCAGCAGCTCAAACAGCGGGGGCTCCTACAATGAGCAGTTCTTC
size: many
J: TRBJ2-1
V: TRBV5-1
D: TRBD2

CDR3: CASSEVGTQETQYF
DNA: TGTGCCAGTAGCGAAGTGGGGACCCAAGAGACCCAGTACTTC
size: few
J: TRBJ2-5
V: TRBV19
D: .

CDR3: CSARVGGDTQYF
DNA: TGCAGTGCTAGAGTGGGGGGAGATACGCAGTATTTT
size: many
J: TRBJ2-3
V: TRBV20-1
D: .

CDR3: CASTQVGANTEAFF
DNA: TGTGCCAGCACACAGGTCGGCGCGAACACTGAAGCTTTCTTT
size: many
J: TRBJ1-1
V: TRBV6-6
D: .

CDR3: CASSSSGLAGETQYF
DNA: TGTGCCAGCAGCTCCTCGGGACTAGCGGGAGAGACCCAGTACTTC
size: many
J: TRBJ2-5
V: TRBV7-3
D: TRBD2

CDR3: CSVVAGVGGIQYF
DNA: TGCAGTGTGGTAGCGGGGGTAGGCGGCATTCAGTACTTC
size: many
J: TRBJ2-4
V: TRBV20-1
D: TRBD2

CDR3: CASRPGPLNTEAFF
DNA: TGTGCCAGCAGACCGGGCCCCCTGAACACTGAAGCTTTCTTT
size: many
J: TRBJ1-1
V: TRBV12-3/TRBV12-4
D: .

CDR3: CASSLASGNLKETQYF
DNA: TGTGCCAGCAGCTTAGCTTCCGGGAACTTGAAAGAGACCCAGTACTTC
size: many
J: TRBJ2-5
V: TRBV7-9
D: .

CDR3: CASSQEPQAQVKNIQYF
DNA: TGCGCCAGCAGCCAAGAACCCCAAGCACAGGTGAAAAACATTCAGTACTTC
size: many
J: TRBJ2-4
V: TRBV4-1
D: .

CDR3: CASSLGATAKNIQYF
DNA: TGTGCCAGCAGTTTAGGAGCTACTGCCAAAAACATTCAGTACTTC
size: many
J: TRBJ2-4
V: TRBV28
D: .

CDR3: CASSFTPRPNYGYTF
DNA: TGTGCCAGCAGTTTCACCCCCAGGCCGAACTATGGCTACACCTTC
size: .
J: TRBJ1-2
V: TRBV12-3/TRBV12-4
D: .

CDR3: CASSHRPQGEYEQYF
DNA: TGCGCCAGCAGCCATAGACCACAGGGAGAGTACGAGCAGTACTTC
size: many
J: TRBJ2-7
V: TRBV5-1
D: .

CDR3: CASSLASTGGEKLFF
DNA: TGCGCCAGCAGCTTGGCCTCGACAGGGGGTGAAAAACTGTTTTTT
size: many
J: TRBJ1-4
V: TRBV5-1
D: TRBD1

CDR3: CASSLMGPMGAFF
DNA: TGCGCCAGCAGCTTGATGGGGCCGATGGGAGCTTTCTTT
size: .
J: TRBJ1-1
V: TRBV5-1
D: .

CDR3: CASSPTPTSGADTDTQYF
DNA: TGTGCCAGCTCACCTACCCCAACTAGCGGGGCCGACACAGATACGCAGTATTTT
size: many
J: TRBJ2-3
V: TRBV18
D: TRBD2

CDR3: CASSFYRGRSGNTIYF
DNA: TGTGCCAGCAGCTTTTACAGGGGGAGGTCTGGAAACACCATATATTTT
size: .
J: TRBJ1-3
V: TRBV7-8
D: TRBD1

CDR3: CASSLAILGRRGTEAFF
DNA: TGTGCCAGCAGCTTAGCAATTTTAGGTCGCAGGGGCACTGAAGCTTTCTTT
size: many
J: TRBJ1-1
V: TRBV7-8
D: .

CDR3: CASSLGGTSRALF
DNA: TGTGCCAGCAGTTTAGGCGGGACTAGTAGGGCGCTCTTC
size: many
J: TRBJ2-1
V: TRBV12-3/TRBV12-4
D: TRBD2